The clone carrying this T cell receptor (beta chain) came up a few times. Antigen specificity is unknown. Germline-derived CDR1 and CDR2 are SNHLY and FYNNEI. V was pared by 8 bases and J by 0 bases, with 15 bases between. The CDR3 extends over 15 amino acids. This record belongs to a study of vaccination and CD4 T cells after COVID-19. Study summary: Sampling that followed vaccination took place a median approximately 70 days after dose two, within a range of 14 to 241.

Treatment indicated: roughly 11-day PBMC culture with coronavirus spike peptide pools or control peptides (ViraFEST assay). First, ViraFEST expanded antigen-specific T cells with peptide pools, and next it sequenced the TCRs. By negative selection, CD4+ T cells were isolated once culture had run for under 13 days. The study sequenced cultured CD4+ T cell DNA using the Oncomine TCR Beta short-read assay. MiXCR, applied by TCRdb to the PCR reads, yields one record per CDR3 protein. The sample lists fewer than 15,000 distinct CDR3 sequences; less than 70% were seen once. This TCR was sampled from a human donor who had recovered from COVID-19. Sample: CD4+ T cells from blood, cultured in vitro, taken before SARS-CoV-2 vaccination. The V gene is TRBV2, the J gene TRBJ2-3; D might be TRBD2 (6 bases). CDR3 sequence: CASARDSTSTDTQYF. The CDR3 DNA sequence: TGTGCCAGCGCCAGGGACTCTACTAGCACAGATACGCAGTATTTT.